This T cell receptor (beta chain) was identified during a study of beta chain features in type 1 diabetes (dated by TCRdb to about 2018). Describing the broader study: Mean age, gender distribution, total cell number and subset yield did not differ between patients and healthy donors. A total of approximately 100,000,000 sorted cells were examined across all samples, and the number of cells per subset was strongly correlated with RNA yield. The study compared the TCRB repertoires of sorted circulating CD4+ T cell subsets in recently diagnosed type 1 diabetes patients with those in matched healthy donors. Whereas all 30 or so donors provided naive and central memory subsets, regulatory and stem cell-like memory subsets were isolated from just 8 patients and roughly 8 healthy donors.

The germline V gene supplies CDR1 MGHDK and CDR2 SYGVNS. V and J are trimmed by 2 bases and 5 bases, and the gene matches miss 9 bases of the junction. The CDR3 covers 17 residues, taking in both the cysteine and the phenylalanine. The kept DNA is CDR3 alone, 51 bases in frame from the first base. Overall results and qualifications from the work: In all four CD4+ subsets, TCRB CDR3 length was moderately but significantly shorter in type 1 diabetes patients. At VDJ recombination sites, type 1 diabetes patients had fewer insertions and more deleted nucleotides, which implies abnormalities in thymic rearrangement. Shorter templates might be favored by PCR, yet because patient and control samples were amplified and corrected together, any such skew would affect both groups equally. Because small numbers of individuals were included in the HLA sub-analyses, any influence of HLA type on TCRB rearrangement was left unresolved. Because cDNA was sequenced instead of genomic DNA, highly expressing activated cells could be over-represented, though the groups showed no difference in activation or CD3 levels. Naive, central memory and regulatory TCRB repertoires appeared to be more similar among patients than among healthy donors.

A single peripheral blood draw of roughly 0.11 L on average was collected from each donor into heparinised tubes. Using a panel that included CD45RO, CCR7, CD25, CD127, CD95 and CD27, naive, central memory, regulatory and stem cell-like memory CD4+ T cells were sorted on a BD FACSAria II. All sorted populations exceeded 95% purity. PBMCs were separated immediately by Lymphoprep density gradient centrifugation and were stained directly, without being cultured. Samples were stained and sorted in pairs, with one healthy donor and one patient per experiment, so that batch effects were minimized. In regard to this clone: The antigen this receptor binds is unknown. Within one base of it there is no much larger clone, and no base qualities were kept.

The entire amount of isolated RNA was reverse transcribed using the High Capacity cDNA Reverse Transcription Kit, so the sequenced TCRB transcripts were expressed ones. Deep immunoSEQ sequencing was performed on naive, central memory and regulatory T cell samples, with an average of roughly 3.3 million total reads per sample. Sorted cells were lysed in RLT buffer and RNA was extracted with DNase-treated RNeasy Micro or Mini kits, depending on cell number. To prevent cross-contamination, each cell subset was processed individually, whereas patient and healthy donor samples were processed jointly. TCRB sequences were amplified from cDNA with the immunoSEQ multiplex PCR, producing 87-bp fragments spanning the CDR3 region. Amplicons were sequenced on the Illumina HiSeq platform. The original methods were these. PCR bias was computationally corrected using synthetic template baselines, reads within Hamming distance 2 were collapsed, and singletons that could not be merged were discarded. Reads were aligned against IMGT so that V, D and J genes, CDR3 length and insertions or deletions at six rearrangement sites could be assigned. Within each subset, clonotype counts were normalized to sorted cell number, and only after that were true diversity and Gini coefficients computed with the tcR R package. The overlap coefficient, calculated on TCRB nucleotide sequences, was used to quantify repertoire sharing. Out-of-frame TCRB sequences from naive cells were analyzed to stand in for the pre-selection repertoire. In its TCRdb copy, this immuneACCESS table keeps in-frame sequences only and misses some clones. Where compared with another copy, unresolved V genes explain less than half of these, and the others have no known cause. The DNA gave D and trimming, while V, J and clone size come from that table. The sample table contains hundreds of thousands of clones; only one count was recorded for around 15% of them. 0.035% to 0.04% of the sample belongs to the ten largest clones.

The chain is made from TRBV25-1 and TRBJ2-5, with 12 central nucleotides matching TRBD2. The sequenced sample was naive CD4+ T cells from blood. The sample's cell subset or site label is to be understood as: true naive CD4+ T cells. The TCR originated in a man younger than 35 with type 1 diabetes. The nucleotide sequence reads TGTGCCAGCAGTGAAAAGACGACTAGCGGGAGTGGGGAGACCCAGTACTTC. Translated, it reads CASSEKTTSGSGETQYF.